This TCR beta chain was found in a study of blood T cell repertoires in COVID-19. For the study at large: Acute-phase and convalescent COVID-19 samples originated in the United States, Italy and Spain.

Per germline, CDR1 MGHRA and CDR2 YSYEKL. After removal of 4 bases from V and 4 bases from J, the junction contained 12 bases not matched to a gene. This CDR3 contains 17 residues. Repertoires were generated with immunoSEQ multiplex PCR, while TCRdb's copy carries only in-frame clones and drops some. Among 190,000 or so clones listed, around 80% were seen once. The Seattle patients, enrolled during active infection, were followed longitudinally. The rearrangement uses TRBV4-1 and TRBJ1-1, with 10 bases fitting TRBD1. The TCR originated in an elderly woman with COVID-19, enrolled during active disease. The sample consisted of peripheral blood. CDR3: CASSPGQGRFLGTEAFF. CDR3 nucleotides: TGCGCCAGCAGCCCGGGACAGGGGAGATTTCTGGGCACTGAAGCTTTCTTT.